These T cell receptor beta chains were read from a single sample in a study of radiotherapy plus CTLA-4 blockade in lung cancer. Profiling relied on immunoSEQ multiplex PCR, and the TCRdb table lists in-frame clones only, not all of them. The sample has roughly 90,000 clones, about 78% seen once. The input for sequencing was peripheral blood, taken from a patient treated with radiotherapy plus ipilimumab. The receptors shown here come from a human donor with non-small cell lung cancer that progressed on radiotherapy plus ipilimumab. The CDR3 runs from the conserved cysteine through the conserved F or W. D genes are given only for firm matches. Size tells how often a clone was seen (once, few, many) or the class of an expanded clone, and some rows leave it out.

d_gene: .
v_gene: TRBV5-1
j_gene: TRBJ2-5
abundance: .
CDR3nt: TGCGCCAGCAGCTTGTCAGGTAGCCCTCAAGAGACCCAGTACTTC
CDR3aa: CASSLSGSPQETQYF

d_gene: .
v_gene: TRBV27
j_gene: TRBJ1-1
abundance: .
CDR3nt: TGTGCCAGCAGTTTGGGACGGGTGAACACTGAAGCTTTCTTT
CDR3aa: CASSLGRVNTEAFF

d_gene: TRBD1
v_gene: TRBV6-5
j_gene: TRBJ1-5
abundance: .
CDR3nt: TGTGCCAGCAGTGCCGGGACAGGGGGGCAGCATTTT
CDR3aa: CASSAGTGGQHF

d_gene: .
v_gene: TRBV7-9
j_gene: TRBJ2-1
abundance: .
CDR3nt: TGTGCCAGCAGCTTAGCTAGCCGAGAGCAGTTCTTC
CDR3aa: CASSLASREQFF

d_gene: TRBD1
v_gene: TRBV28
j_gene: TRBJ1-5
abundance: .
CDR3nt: TGTGCCAGCACTCGGACAGGGGGGGAAAGCAATCAGCCCCAGCATTTT
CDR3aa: CASTRTGGESNQPQHF

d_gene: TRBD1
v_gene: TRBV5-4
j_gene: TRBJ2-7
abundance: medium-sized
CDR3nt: TGTGCCAGCAGCTTAAACAGGGGGCACGAGCAGTACTTC
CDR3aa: CASSLNRGHEQYF

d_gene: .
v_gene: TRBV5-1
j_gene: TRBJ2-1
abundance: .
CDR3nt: TGCGCCAGCAGCTTGCGGGGCTCCTACAATGAGCAGTTCTTC
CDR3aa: CASSLRGSYNEQFF

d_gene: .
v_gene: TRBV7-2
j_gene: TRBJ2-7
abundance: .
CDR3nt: TGTGCCAGCAGTTACTCGGGGCCTCCCTACGAGCAGTACTTC
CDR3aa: CASSYSGPPYEQYF

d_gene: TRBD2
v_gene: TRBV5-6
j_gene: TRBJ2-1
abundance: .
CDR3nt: TGTGCCAGCAGCTCCCGGACTAGGAACTACAATGAGCAGTTCTTC
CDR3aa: CASSSRTRNYNEQFF

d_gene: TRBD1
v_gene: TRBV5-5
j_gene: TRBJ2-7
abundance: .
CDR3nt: TGTGCCAGCAGCTTGGGACAGGGGACGGAGCAGTACTTC
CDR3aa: CASSLGQGTEQYF

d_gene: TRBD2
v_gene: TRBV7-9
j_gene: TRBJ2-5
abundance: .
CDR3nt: TGTGCCAGCAGCTTAGTGGGGACTAGCGGTAAAGAGACCCAGTACTTC
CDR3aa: CASSLVGTSGKETQYF

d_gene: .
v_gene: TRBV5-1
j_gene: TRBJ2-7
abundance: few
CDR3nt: TGCGCCAGCAGCCACGGACAAGGCTACGAGCAGTACTTC
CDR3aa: CASSHGQGYEQYF

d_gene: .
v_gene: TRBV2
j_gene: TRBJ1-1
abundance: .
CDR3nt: TGTGCCAGCAGCCCCGCTCCGAACACTGAAGCTTTCTTT
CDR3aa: CASSPAPNTEAFF

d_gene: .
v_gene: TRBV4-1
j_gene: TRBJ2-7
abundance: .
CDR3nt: TGCGCCAGCAGCCAAGAAAGGCAGAGCTCCTACGAGCAGTACTTC
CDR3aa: CASSQERQSSYEQYF

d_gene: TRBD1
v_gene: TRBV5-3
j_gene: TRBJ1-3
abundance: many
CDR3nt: TGTGCCAGAAGCTTCCACCGGGACAGGTCTGGAAACACCATATATTTT
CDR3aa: CARSFHRDRSGNTIYF

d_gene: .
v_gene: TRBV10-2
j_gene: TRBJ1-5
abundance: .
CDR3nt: TGCGCCAGCAGTGAGTCCTCCATCCAGGGAGGAGGGGTCCAGCATTTT
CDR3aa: CASSESSIQGGGVQHF

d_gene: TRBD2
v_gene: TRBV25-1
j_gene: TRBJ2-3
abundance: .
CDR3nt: TGTGCCAGCAGTGAATTCGGCGGGGGGGTTACAGATACGCAGTATTTT
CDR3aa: CASSEFGGGVTDTQYF

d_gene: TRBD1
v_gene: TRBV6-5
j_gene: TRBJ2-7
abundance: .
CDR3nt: TGTGCCAGCAGCCCGGACAGGGTACGAACCTACGAGCAGTACTTC
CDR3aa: CASSPDRVRTYEQYF

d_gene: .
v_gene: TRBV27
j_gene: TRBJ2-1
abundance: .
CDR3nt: TGTGCCAGCAGTTTATCGGGGCCATCGTATAATGAGCAGTTCTTC
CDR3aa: CASSLSGPSYNEQFF

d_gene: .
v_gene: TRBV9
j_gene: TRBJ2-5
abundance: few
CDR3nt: TGTGCCAGCAGCATAGGGGGGACAAGAAATAAAGAGACCCAGTACTTC
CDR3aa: CASSIGGTRNKETQYF

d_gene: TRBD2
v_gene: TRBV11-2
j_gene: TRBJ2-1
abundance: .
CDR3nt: TGTGCCAGCAGAGTCGGGACTAGCGATAGGGATGAGCAGTTCTTC
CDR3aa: CASRVGTSDRDEQFF

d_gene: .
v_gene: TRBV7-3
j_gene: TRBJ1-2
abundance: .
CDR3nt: TGTGCCAGCAGCCCCCACGGATCCTCTAACTATGGCTACACCTTC
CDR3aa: CASSPHGSSNYGYTF

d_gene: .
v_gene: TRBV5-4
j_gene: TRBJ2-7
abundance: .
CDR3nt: TGTGCCAGCAGCTGGGACACCGGAGGGGAGCAGTACTTC
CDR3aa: CASSWDTGGEQYF